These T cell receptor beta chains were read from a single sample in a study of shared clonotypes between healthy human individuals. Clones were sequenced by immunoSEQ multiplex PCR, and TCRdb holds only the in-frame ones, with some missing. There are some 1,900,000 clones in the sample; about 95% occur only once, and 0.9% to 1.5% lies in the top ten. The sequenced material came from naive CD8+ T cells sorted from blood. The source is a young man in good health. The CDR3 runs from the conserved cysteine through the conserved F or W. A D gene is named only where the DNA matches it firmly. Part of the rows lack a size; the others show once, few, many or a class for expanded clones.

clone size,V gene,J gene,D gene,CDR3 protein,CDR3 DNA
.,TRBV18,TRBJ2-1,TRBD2,CASSPRTSGSWDEQFF,TGTGCCAGCTCACCTAGGACTAGCGGGTCTTGGGATGAGCAGTTCTTC
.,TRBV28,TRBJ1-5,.,CASRGVGNQPQHF,TGTGCCAGCAGAGGAGTTGGCAATCAGCCCCAGCATTTT
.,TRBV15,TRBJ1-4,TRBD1,CATSLQGINEKLFF,TGTGCCACCAGCTTACAGGGGATTAATGAAAAACTGTTTTTT
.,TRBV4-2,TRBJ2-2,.,CASSQDRLNAGELFF,TGTGCCAGCAGCCAAGATCGTCTTAATGCCGGGGAGCTGTTTTTT
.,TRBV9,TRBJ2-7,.,CASSALSDSSYEQYF,TGTGCCAGCAGCGCCCTCTCCGACAGCTCCTACGAGCAGTACTTC
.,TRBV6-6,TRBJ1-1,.,CASSYRTGSSEAFF,TGTGCCAGCAGTTACCGTACAGGGAGTAGTGAAGCTTTCTTT
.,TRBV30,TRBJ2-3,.,CAWSWGQTSTDTQYF,TGTGCCTGGAGTTGGGGACAAACTAGCACAGATACGCAGTATTTT
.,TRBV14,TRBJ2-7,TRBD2,CASSQIHGGSGEQYF,TGTGCCAGCAGCCAAATACATGGCGGGAGCGGCGAGCAGTACTTC
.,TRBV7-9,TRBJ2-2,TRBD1,CASRRTGTNTGELFF,TGTGCCAGCAGGAGGACAGGGACAAACACCGGGGAGCTGTTTTTT
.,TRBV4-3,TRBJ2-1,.,CASSQEYAYSYNEQFF,TGCGCCAGCAGCCAAGAGTACGCTTACTCCTACAATGAGCAGTTCTTC
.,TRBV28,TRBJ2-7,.,CASSDNPLTASYEQYF,TGTGCCAGCAGTGACAACCCATTGACAGCTTCCTACGAGCAGTACTTC
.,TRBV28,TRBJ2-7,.,CASSSPRLVLMNEQYF,TGTGCCAGCAGTTCCCCCCGACTGGTCCTTATGAACGAGCAGTACTTC
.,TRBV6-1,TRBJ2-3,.,CASSERHSTDTQYF,TGTGCCAGCAGTGAACGGCATAGCACAGATACGCAGTATTTT
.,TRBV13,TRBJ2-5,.,CASSLVVGETQYF,TGTGCCAGCAGCTTAGTGGTAGGGGAGACCCAGTACTTC
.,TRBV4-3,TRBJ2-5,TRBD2,CASSPRWEGFQETQYF,TGCGCCAGCAGCCCCCGATGGGAGGGTTTCCAAGAGACCCAGTACTTC
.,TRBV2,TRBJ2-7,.,CASSEGHSYEQYF,TGTGCCAGCAGTGAGGGACACTCCTACGAGCAGTACTTC
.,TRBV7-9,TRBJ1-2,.,CASSERGGGYTF,TGTGCCAGCAGCGAAAGAGGAGGTGGCTACACCTTC
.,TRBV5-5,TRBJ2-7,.,CASSWRGTVTYEQYF,TGTGCCAGCAGCTGGAGGGGGACGGTAACCTACGAGCAGTACTTC
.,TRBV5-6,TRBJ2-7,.,CASSPGITYEQYF,TGTGCCAGCAGCCCAGGGATAACCTACGAGCAGTACTTC
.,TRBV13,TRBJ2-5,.,CASSPRTGREGETQYF,TGTGCCAGCAGCCCCCGGACTGGGAGAGAAGGGGAGACCCAGTACTTC
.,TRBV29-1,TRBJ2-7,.,CSVRRGSSYEQYF,TGCAGCGTTCGGAGGGGGAGCTCCTACGAGCAGTACTTC
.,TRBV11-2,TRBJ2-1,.,CASNPLFGFSYNEQFF,TGTGCCAGCAACCCACTGTTCGGCTTTTCCTACAATGAGCAGTTCTTC
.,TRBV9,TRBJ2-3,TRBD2,CASSVSLAASTDTQYF,TGTGCCAGCAGCGTAAGCCTAGCGGCTAGCACAGATACGCAGTATTTT
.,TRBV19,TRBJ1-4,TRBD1,CASSIYRGATNEKLFF,TGTGCCAGTAGTATCTACAGGGGGGCAACTAATGAAAAACTGTTTTTT
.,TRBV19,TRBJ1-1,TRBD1,CASRPDPTGDTEAFF,TGTGCCAGTAGACCCGACCCGACAGGGGACACTGAAGCTTTCTTT
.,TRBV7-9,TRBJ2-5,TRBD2,CASSVSGSWETQYF,TGTGCCAGCAGCGTTAGCGGGAGTTGGGAGACCCAGTACTTC
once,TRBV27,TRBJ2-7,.,CASGFPGRTHEQYF,TGTGCCAGCGGGTTTCCGGGACGCACACACGAGCAGTACTTC
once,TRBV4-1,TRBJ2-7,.,CASSLAGDYEQYF,TGCGCCAGCAGCCTCGCAGGGGACTACGAGCAGTACTTC
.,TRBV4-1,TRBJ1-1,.,CASSRVRIGRNTEAFF,TGCGCCAGCAGCCGAGTCCGGATCGGGAGGAACACTGAAGCTTTCTTT
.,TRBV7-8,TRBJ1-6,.,CASSLVSGANNSPLHF,TGTGCCAGCAGCTTAGTCTCAGGGGCCAATAATTCACCCCTCCACTTT
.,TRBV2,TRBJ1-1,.,CASSEAYGDTEAFF,TGTGCCAGCAGTGAAGCGTACGGGGACACTGAAGCTTTCTTT
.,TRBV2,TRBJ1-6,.,CASSELSSYNSPLHF,TGTGCCAGCAGTGAACTGAGCTCCTATAATTCACCCCTCCACTTT
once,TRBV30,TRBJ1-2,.,CAWTLPGRNIYGYTF,TGTGCCTGGACTTTACCGGGACGGAACATCTATGGCTACACCTTC
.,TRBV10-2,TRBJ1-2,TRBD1,CASSGTELNYGYTF,TGCGCCAGCTCCGGGACAGAACTTAACTATGGCTACACCTTC
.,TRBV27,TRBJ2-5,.,CASRHGGPLYQETQYF,TGTGCCAGCAGACACGGGGGACCCCTGTACCAAGAGACCCAGTACTTC
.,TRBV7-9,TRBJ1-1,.,CASSLATMNTEAFF,TGTGCCAGCAGCTTAGCAACTATGAACACTGAAGCTTTCTTT
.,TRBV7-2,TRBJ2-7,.,CASSPGPAYEQYF,TGTGCCAGCAGCCCGGGGCCGGCCTACGAGCAGTACTTC
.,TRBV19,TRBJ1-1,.,CASSIDQGVEAFF,TGTGCCAGTAGTATAGATCAGGGAGTTGAAGCTTTCTTT
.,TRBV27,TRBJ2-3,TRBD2,CASSLWSGGDADTQYF,TGTGCCAGCAGTTTATGGAGCGGGGGGGACGCAGATACGCAGTATTTT
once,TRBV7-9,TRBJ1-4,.,CASSFWTAVAPNEKLFF,TGTGCCAGCAGCTTTTGGACAGCCGTCGCCCCGAATGAAAAACTGTTTTTT
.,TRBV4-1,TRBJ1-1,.,CASSQSPSMGTEAFF,TGCGCCAGCAGCCAAAGTCCCAGCATGGGCACTGAAGCTTTCTTT
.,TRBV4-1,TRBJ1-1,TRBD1,CASSQDATGGANTEAFF,TGCGCCAGCAGCCAAGACGCAACAGGGGGCGCAAACACTGAAGCTTTCTTT
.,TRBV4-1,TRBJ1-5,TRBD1,CASSQGYGGGGDQPQHF,TGCGCCAGCAGCCAAGGCTACGGGGGAGGGGGCGATCAGCCCCAGCATTTT
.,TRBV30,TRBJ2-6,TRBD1,CAWGTGTGANVLTF,TGTGCCTGGGGGACAGGGACTGGGGCCAACGTCCTGACTTTC
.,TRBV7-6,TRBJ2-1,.,CASSLAGGREEQFF,TGTGCCAGCAGCTTAGCGGGTGGGCGTGAAGAGCAGTTCTTC
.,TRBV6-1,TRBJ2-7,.,CASSEVAGYYEQYF,TGTGCCAGCAGTGAAGTCGCGGGGTACTACGAGCAGTACTTC
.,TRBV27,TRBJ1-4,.,CASSRFGDEKLFF,TGTGCCAGCAGTCGGTTTGGGGATGAAAAACTGTTTTTT
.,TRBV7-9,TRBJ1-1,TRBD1,CASSGTGGETEAFF,TGTGCCAGCAGCGGGACAGGGGGCGAAACTGAAGCTTTCTTT
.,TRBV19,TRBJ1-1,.,CASSSPGLGTEAFF,TGTGCCAGTAGTAGTCCGGGGCTGGGCACTGAAGCTTTCTTT
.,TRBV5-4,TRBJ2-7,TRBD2,CASWGGTSGTEQYF,TGTGCCAGCTGGGGTGGGACTAGCGGGACCGAGCAGTACTTC
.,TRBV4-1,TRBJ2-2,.,CASSQEVRVTGELFF,TGCGCCAGCAGCCAAGAGGTCAGGGTGACCGGGGAGCTGTTTTTT
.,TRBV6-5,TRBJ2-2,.,CASSYSVPGNTGELFF,TGTGCCAGCAGTTACTCGGTTCCGGGAAACACCGGGGAGCTGTTTTTT
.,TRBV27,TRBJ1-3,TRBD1,CASSPQGASGNTIYF,TGTGCCAGCAGTCCACAGGGGGCGTCGGGAAACACCATATATTTT
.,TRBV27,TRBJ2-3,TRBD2,CASSLLLAVSLDTQYF,TGTGCCAGCAGTTTACTCCTAGCGGTTTCTCTAGATACGCAGTATTTT
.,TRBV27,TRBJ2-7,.,CASSLWGSPGYEQYF,TGTGCCAGCAGTTTATGGGGCAGTCCCGGCTACGAGCAGTACTTC
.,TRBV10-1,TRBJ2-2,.,CASSEGPGIYGTGELFF,TGCGCCAGCAGTGAGGGTCCAGGGATATACGGCACCGGGGAGCTGTTTTTT
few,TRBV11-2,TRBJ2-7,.,CASSLLVVGYF,TGTGCCAGCAGCTTGCTCGTGGTGGGGTACTTC
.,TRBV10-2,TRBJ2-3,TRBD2,CASSESNHPGLAVDTQYF,TGCGCCAGCAGTGAGTCTAATCATCCGGGACTAGCTGTAGATACGCAGTATTTT
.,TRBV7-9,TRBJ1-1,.,CASSLGSAVMNTEAFF,TGTGCCAGCAGCTTAGGGTCGGCAGTTATGAACACTGAAGCTTTCTTT
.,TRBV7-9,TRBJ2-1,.,CASSSGSNEQFF,TGTGCCAGCAGCTCCGGGTCGAATGAGCAGTTCTTC